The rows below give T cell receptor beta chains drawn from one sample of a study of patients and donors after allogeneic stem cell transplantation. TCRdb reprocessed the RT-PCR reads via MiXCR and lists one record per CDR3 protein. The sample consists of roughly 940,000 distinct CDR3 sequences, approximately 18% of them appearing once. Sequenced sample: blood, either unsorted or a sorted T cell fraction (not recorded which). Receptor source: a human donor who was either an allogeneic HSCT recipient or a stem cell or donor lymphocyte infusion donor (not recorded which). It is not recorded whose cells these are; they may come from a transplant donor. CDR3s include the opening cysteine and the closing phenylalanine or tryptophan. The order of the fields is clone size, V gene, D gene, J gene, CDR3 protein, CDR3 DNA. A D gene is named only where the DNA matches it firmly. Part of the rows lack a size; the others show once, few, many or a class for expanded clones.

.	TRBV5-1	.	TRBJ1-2	CASSIRSGVYVYGYTF	TGCGCCAGCAGCATACGATCAGGGGTGTATGTCTATGGCTACACCTTC
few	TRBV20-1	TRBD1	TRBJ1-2	CSATRQGVGYTF	TGCAGTGCTACTAGACAGGGGGTCGGCTACACCTTC
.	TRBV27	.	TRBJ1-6	CASSLRGQARLHF	TGTGCCAGCAGTTTAAGGGGCCAAGCTCGCCTCCACTTT
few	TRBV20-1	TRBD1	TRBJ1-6	CSARDRESSYNSPLHF	TGCAGTGCTAGGGACAGGGAAAGCTCCTATAATTCACCCCTCCACTTT
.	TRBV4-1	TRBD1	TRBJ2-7	CASSQGQTIAYEQYF	TGCGCCAGCAGCCAGGGACAGACAATAGCCTACGAGCAGTACTTC
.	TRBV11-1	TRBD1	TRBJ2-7	CASSLHGQGNEQYF	TGTGCCAGCAGCCTACACGGACAGGGTAACGAGCAGTACTTC
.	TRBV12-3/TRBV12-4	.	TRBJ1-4	CAGCRSGRGNEKLFF	TGTGCCGGCTGTCGTTCGGGGCGCGGTAATGAAAAACTGTTTTTT
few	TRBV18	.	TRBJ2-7	CASSPPSTDYEQYF	TGTGCCAGCTCACCACCATCGACAGACTACGAGCAGTACTTC
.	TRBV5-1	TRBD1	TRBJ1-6	CASSPGQGRDSPLHF	TGCGCCAGCAGCCCCGGACAGGGGAGGGATTCACCCCTCCACTTT
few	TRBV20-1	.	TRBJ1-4	CSGQSNEKLFF	TGCAGCGGACAGAGTAATGAAAAACTGTTTTTT
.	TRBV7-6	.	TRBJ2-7	CASSLYEEQYF	TGTGCCAGCAGCTTATACGAGGAGCAGTACTTC
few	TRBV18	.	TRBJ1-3	CASSPPASSGNTIYF	TGTGCCAGCTCACCACCGGCGTCCTCTGGAAACACCATATATTTT
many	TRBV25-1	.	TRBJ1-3	CATVLGNTIYF	TGTGCCACCGTGCTCGGAAACACCATATATTTT
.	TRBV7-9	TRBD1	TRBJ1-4	CASLTGGEDEKLFF	TGTGCCAGCCTAACAGGGGGCGAGGATGAAAAACTGTTTTTT
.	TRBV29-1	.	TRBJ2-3	CSAWTPGTDTQYF	TGCAGCGCTTGGACCCCCGGCACAGATACGCAGTATTTT
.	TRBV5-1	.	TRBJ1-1	CASSLTGWENTEAFF	TGCGCCAGCAGCTTGACCGGGTGGGAGAACACTGAAGCTTTCTTT
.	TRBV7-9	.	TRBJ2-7	CASSFGGKTEQYF	TGTGCCAGCAGCTTTGGGGGAAAGACAGAGCAGTACTTC
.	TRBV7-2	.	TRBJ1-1	CASRVQGSGAEAFF	TGTGCCAGCAGAGTCCAGGGGTCAGGGGCTGAAGCTTTCTTT
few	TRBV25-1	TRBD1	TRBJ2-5	CASSDMRGPYYF	TGTGCCAGCAGTGATATGAGGGGGCCTTACTACTTC
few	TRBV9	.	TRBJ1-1	CASSPRPEETEAFF	TGTGCCAGCAGCCCCCGGCCCGAAGAGACTGAAGCTTTCTTT
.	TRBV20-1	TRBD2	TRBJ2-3	CSAYSGVGTDTQYF	TGCAGTGCTTATAGCGGGGTGGGCACAGATACGCAGTATTTT
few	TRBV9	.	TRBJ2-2	CASSAIVRGTGELFF	TGTGCCAGCAGCGCCATCGTTAGGGGAACCGGGGAGCTGTTTTTT
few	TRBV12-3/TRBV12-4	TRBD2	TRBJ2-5	CASSLRTSGSRETQYF	TGTGCCAGCAGTTTAAGGACTAGCGGGAGCCGAGAGACCCAGTACTTC
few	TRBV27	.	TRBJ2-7	CASSLVESRSYEQYF	TGTGCCAGCAGTTTAGTAGAGTCCCGCTCCTACGAGCAGTACTTC
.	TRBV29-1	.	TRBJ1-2	CSVEEGQGRNGYTF	TGCAGCGTTGAAGAGGGCCAGGGGCGGAATGGCTACACCTTC
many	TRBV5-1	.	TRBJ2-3	CASSPGARVPTDTQYF	TGCGCCAGCAGCCCTGGGGCTAGAGTCCCCACAGATACGCAGTATTTT
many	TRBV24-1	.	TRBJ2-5	CATSDSGSSHGTQYF	TGTGCCACCAGTGACTCAGGCTCATCGCACGGGACCCAGTACTTC
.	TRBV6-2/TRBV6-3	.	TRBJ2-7	CASTLYLGGGHYEQYF	TGTGCCAGCACTCTATACCTTGGAGGGGGGCACTACGAGCAGTACTTC
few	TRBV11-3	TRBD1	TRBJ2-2	CASSLSPGQGNTGELFF	TGTGCCAGCAGCTTAAGCCCGGGACAGGGGAACACCGGGGAGCTGTTTTTT
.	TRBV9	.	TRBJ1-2	CASSDFYGYTF	TGTGCCAGCAGCGACTTCTATGGCTACACCTTC
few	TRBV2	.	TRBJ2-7	CASSVQGSTYEQYF	TGTGCCAGCAGTGTTCAGGGGTCAACCTACGAGCAGTACTTC
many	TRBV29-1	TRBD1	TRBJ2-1	CSVPSRGNEQFF	TGCAGCGTTCCCAGCAGGGGGAATGAGCAGTTCTTC
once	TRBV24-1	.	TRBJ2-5	CATSGGTETQYF	TGTGCCACCAGTGGCGGGACAGAGACCCAGTACTTC
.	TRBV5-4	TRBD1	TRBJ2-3	CASSFPGQGRDTQYF	TGTGCCAGCAGCTTTCCGGGACAGGGTAGAGATACGCAGTATTTT
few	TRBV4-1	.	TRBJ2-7	CASSQDQSGSSYEQYF	TGCGCCAGCAGCCAAGATCAATCTGGGAGCTCCTACGAGCAGTACTTC
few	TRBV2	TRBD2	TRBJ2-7	CASSEWEGRYEQYF	TGTGCCAGCAGTGAGTGGGAGGGCCGCTACGAGCAGTACTTC
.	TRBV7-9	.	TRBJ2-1	CASSLARPSRNEQFF	TGTGCCAGCAGCTTAGCTCGGCCTAGCAGGAATGAGCAGTTCTTC
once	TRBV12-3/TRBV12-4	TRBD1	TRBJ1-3	CARSRDRDTGNTIYF	TGTGCCAGATCCCGGGACAGGGACACTGGAAACACCATATATTTT
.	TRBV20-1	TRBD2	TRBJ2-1	CSASPGGEQFF	TGCAGTGCTAGTCCGGGGGGTGAGCAGTTCTTC
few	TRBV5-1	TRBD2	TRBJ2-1	CASSFSGTSAGRSGNEQFF	TGCGCCAGCAGCTTCTCCGGGACTAGCGCCGGAAGGTCTGGCAATGAGCAGTTCTTC
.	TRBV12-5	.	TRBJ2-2	CASGSHPPGRGGLFF	TGTGCTAGTGGTTCCCACCCTCCGGGGAGAGGTGGACTGTTTTTT
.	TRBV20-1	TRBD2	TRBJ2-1	CSARAPLGLAGVAVNEQFF	TGCAGTGCTAGAGCCCCCCTGGGACTAGCGGGAGTAGCCGTCAATGAGCAGTTCTTC
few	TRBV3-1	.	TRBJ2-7	CASSVRGLAFNEQYF	TGTGCCAGCAGCGTCCGGGGTCTAGCGTTTAACGAGCAGTACTTC
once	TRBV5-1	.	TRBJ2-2	CASSPGQRSGHGELFF	TGCGCCAGCAGCCCTGGCCAGCGGTCGGGGCACGGGGAGCTGTTTTTT
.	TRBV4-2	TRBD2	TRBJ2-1	CASSQDSTSGEFVGGEQFF	TGTGCCAGCAGCCAAGATTCTACTAGCGGGGAGTTTGTTGGCGGTGAGCAGTTCTTC
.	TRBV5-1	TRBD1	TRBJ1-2	CASSHGQGASGYTF	TGCGCCAGCAGCCACGGACAGGGGGCAAGCGGCTACACCTTC
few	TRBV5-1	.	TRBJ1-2	CASSLTSGRLYGYTF	TGCGCCAGCAGCTTAACTTCCGGTAGACTCTATGGCTACACCTTC